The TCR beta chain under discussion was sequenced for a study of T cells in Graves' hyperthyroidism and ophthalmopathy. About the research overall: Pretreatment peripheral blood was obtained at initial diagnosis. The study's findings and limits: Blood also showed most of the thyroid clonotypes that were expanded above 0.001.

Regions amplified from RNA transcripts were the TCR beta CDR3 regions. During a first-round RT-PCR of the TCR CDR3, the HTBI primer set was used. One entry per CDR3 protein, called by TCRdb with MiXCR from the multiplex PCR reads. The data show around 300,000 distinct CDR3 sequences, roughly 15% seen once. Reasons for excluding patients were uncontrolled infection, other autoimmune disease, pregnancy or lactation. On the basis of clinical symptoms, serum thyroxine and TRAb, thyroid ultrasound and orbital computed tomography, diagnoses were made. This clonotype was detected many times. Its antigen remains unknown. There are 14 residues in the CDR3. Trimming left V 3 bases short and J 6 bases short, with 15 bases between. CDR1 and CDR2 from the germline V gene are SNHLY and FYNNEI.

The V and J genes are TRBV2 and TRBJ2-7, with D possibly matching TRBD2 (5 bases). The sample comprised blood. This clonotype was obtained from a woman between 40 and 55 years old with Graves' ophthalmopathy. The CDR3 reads CASSEEVSLGEQYF. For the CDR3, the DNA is TGTGCCAGCAGTGAGGAGGTCTCGTTAGGCGAGCAGTACTTC.